One and the same sample provided the 14 T cell receptor beta chains below, sequenced in a study of blood T cell repertoires in COVID-19. The protocol was immunoSEQ multiplex PCR, while the TCRdb copy is restricted to in-frame clones and leaves out a portion. The table includes approximately 65,000 clones, around 86% detected once. The sequenced sample consisted of peripheral blood. The receptors were sampled from a middle-aged man with acute or convalescent COVID-19.

The chain carries TRBV12-3 or TRBV12-4 and TRBJ2-1, with 10 bases that match TRBD2. Unmatched junction bases numbered 5, after V lost 7 bases and J lost 8 bases. CDR3 size: 13 residues. The chain's CDR3 is CASTAGGQDEQFF. CDR3 DNA sequence: TGTGCCAGCACAGCGGGGGGGCAGGATGAGCAGTTCTTC.

The rearrangement uses TRBV19 and TRBJ1-1; unclear D gene. The CDR3 contains 14 residues. V dropped 8 bases and J dropped 0 bases, with 13 bases sitting between them. Germline CDR1 is LNHDA and CDR2 is SQIVND (reference sequence). Here the CDR3 DNA reads TGTGCCAGTGGCCTAACAGAGTTGAACACTGAAGCTTTCTTT. It is translated as CASGLTELNTEAFF. Using reference TRBV19 and TRBJ1-1 for the parts outside the CDR3, the full variable domain is DGGITQSPKYLFRKEGQNVTLSCEQNLNHDAMYWYRQDPGQGLRLIYYSQIVNDFQKGDIAEGYSVSREKKESFPLTVTSAQKNPTAFYLCASGLTELNTEAFFGQGTRLTVV.

The chain employs TRBV30 and TRBJ1-1; D unresolved. CDR3 size: 13 residues. Trimming removed 0 bases at V and 4 bases at J, with 9 bases between. Germline CDR1 and CDR2: GTSNPN and SVGIG (reference sequence). The chain's CDR3 is CAWSVKRGTEAFF. CDR3 DNA: TGTGCCTGGAGTGTGAAAAGAGGCACTGAAGCTTTCTTT.

This chain joins TRBV5-1 and TRBJ2-3; D uncertain. The germline V and J ends were trimmed by 0 bases and 2 bases, with 13 bases remaining between them. The CDR3 length is 16 residues. Germline lookup yields CDR1 SGHRS and CDR2 YFSETQ. CDR3 sequence (DNA): TGCGCCAGCAGCTTGGGGGCAGCTCAAGCCACAGATACGCAGTATTTT. This gives the protein CASSLGAAQATDTQYF.

J is TRBJ1-3 and V is TRBV2; TRBD1 aligns across 11 bases. CDR3 size: 14 residues. J lost 4 bases, V lost 10 bases, and 6 bases had no gene match. The V gene's germline CDR1 is SNHLY and CDR2 FYNNEI. CDR3 DNA sequence: TGTGCCAACCGCGGGACAGGGGGAGGAAACACCATATATTTT. Protein sequence: CANRGTGGGNTIYF. The whole variable domain, remainder taken from reference TRBV2 and TRBJ1-3, is EPEVTQTPSHQVTQMGQEVILRCVPISNHLYFYWYRQILGQKVEFLVSFYNNEISEKSEIFDDQFSVERPDGSNFTLKIRSTKLEDSAMYFCANRGTGGGNTIYFGEGSWLTVV.

The chain combines TRBV19 with TRBJ2-7; TRBD2 might be the D (6 bases). CDR3 size: 15 residues. Germline CDR1 is LNHDA and CDR2 is SQIVND (reference sequence). Trimming removed 5 bases at V and 0 bases at J, with 14 bases between. The CDR3: CASSAPGEGSYEQYF. DNA for the CDR3: TGTGCCAGTAGTGCTCCGGGAGAGGGCTCCTACGAGCAGTACTTC.

The V and J genes are TRBV4-1 and TRBJ2-7; 9 bases match TRBD2. Germline V gene data show CDR1 as MGHRA and CDR2 as YSYEKL. V dropped 1 base and J dropped 2; count of bases not matched to a gene: 6. The CDR3 consists of 16 residues. The CDR3 DNA follows: TGCGCCAGCAGCCAAGTCCCTAGCGGGATCGCCTACGAGCAGTACTTC. Translation: CASSQVPSGIAYEQYF.

This clone was observed a few times. The rearrangement links TRBV12-3 or TRBV12-4 to TRBJ2-7; D unresolved. This CDR3 contains 12 residues. Trimming shortened V by 6 bases and J by 3 bases, and 9 bases separated the two germline ends. CDR3 loop: CASRRENYEQYF. The CDR3 DNA sequence: TGTGCCAGCAGACGAGAAAACTACGAGCAGTACTTC.

The chain links TRBV11-3 to TRBJ2-4; 7 bases match TRBD2. The CDR3 covers 16 residues. The germline gives CDR1 SGHNT, CDR2 YENEEA. With 1 base clipped from V and 2 bases from J, the junction kept 5 bases outside the gene matches. The CDR3 reads CASSLGSGVTKNIQYF. CDR3 coding DNA: TGTGCCAGCAGCTTAGGGAGCGGGGTAACCAAAAACATTCAGTACTTC.

The CDR3 DNA follows: TGTGCCAGCAGCTCGAGGGGGGACAGGGGAGACTATGGCTACACCTTC. As protein: CASSSRGDRGDYGYTF. The chain couples TRBV11-2 to TRBJ1-2; TRBD1 aligns across 10 bases. This CDR3 spans 16 amino acids. Trimming removed 4 bases from V and 3 bases from J; junction bases left unmatched: 8. Germline V gene sequence: CDR1 SGHAT, CDR2 FQNNGV.

The gene calls are TRBV6-5 and TRBJ1-1; TRBD1 matches 8 bases. J lost 5 bases, V lost 6 bases, and 11 bases had no gene match. Germline values: CDR1 MNHEY, CDR2 SVGAGI. This CDR3 contains 15 residues. For the CDR3, the DNA is TGTGCCAGCAGATCCCCCCAGGGGGCGGGGACTGAAGCTTTCTTT. Translated: CASRSPQGAGTEAFF.

This sequence joins TRBV10-2 and TRBJ2-7, with 7 bases lining up with TRBD2. Germline V gene data show CDR1 as WSHSY and CDR2 as SAAADI. V lost 4 bases and J lost 6; bases outside the gene matches: 6. The CDR3 spans 13 residues. The CDR3 DNA sequence: TGCGCCAGCAGTGTAATTGGGGAGGGCGAGCAGTACTTC. The encoded protein is CASSVIGEGEQYF.

This clone was observed a few times. This chain connects TRBV11-3 to TRBJ2-3; TRBD1 is a possible D gene (6 bases). This CDR3 has 17 amino acids. The V gene's germline CDR1 is SGHNT and CDR2 YENEEA. Trimming left V 6 bases short and J 2 bases short, with 21 bases between. The CDR3 loop reads CASSRFETGTDTDTQYF. The CDR3 nucleotides read TGTGCCAGCAGTCGATTTGAGACAGGTACCGACACAGATACGCAGTATTTT.

The chain carries TRBV19 and TRBJ1-1; D remains ambiguous. Germline CDR1 and CDR2: LNHDA and SQIVND (reference sequence). V was trimmed by 5 bases and J by 1 base, leaving 11 bases between them. The CDR3 spans 14 residues. The DNA of the CDR3 is TGTGCCAGTAGTCAGAGGTCGGGGAACACTGAAGCTTTCTTT. Amino acids: CASSQRSGNTEAFF.